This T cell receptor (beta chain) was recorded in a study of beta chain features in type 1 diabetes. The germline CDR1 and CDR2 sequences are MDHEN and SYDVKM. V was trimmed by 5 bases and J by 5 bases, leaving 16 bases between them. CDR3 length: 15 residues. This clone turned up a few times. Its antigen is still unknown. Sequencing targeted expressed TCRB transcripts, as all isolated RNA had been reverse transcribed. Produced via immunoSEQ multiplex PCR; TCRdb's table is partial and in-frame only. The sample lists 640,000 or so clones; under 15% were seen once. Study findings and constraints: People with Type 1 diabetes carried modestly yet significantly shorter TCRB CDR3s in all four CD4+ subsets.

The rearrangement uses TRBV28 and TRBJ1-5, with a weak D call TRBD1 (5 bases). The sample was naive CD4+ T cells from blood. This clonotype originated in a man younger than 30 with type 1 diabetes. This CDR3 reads CASSPGHTRDQPQHF. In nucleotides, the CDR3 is TGTGCCAGCAGTCCCGGACACACTAGGGATCAGCCCCAGCATTTT. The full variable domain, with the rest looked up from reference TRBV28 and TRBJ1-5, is DVKVTQSSRYLVKRTGEKVFLECVQDMDHENMFWYRQDPGLGLRLIYFSYDVKMKEKGDIPEGYSVSREKKERFSLILESASTNQTSMYLCASSPGHTRDQPQHFGDGTRLSIL.